Listed here is a single T cell receptor (beta chain). Its antigen is unknown. General observations from the study: The larger-cohort validation was restricted to a single TCR beta V-J rearrangement rather than whole repertoires. Tumor Tregs overlapped most with tumor, then blood, naive CD4+ cells.

Full-length variable regions came from constant-region reverse primers plus semi-nested Nested Universal Primer A PCR. TCRdb re-analysed the 5' RACE reads in MiXCR, keeping a single row per CDR3 protein. This sample has over 50,000 distinct CDR3 sequences; approximately 23% occur once, and the top ten carry approximately 3.4%. This CDR3 is 14 amino acids long. The trim removed 8 bases at V and 3 bases at J, leaving 8 bases unmatched. Germline V lookup: CDR1 WSHSY, CDR2 SAAADI. The gene calls are TRBV10-2 and TRBJ2-7; 9 nucleotides agree with TRBD1. Material: tumor-infiltrating naive CD4+ T cells sorted from the breast tumor. Specified subset: naive CD4+ T cells, CD4+CD45RA+CD25-. The source of this sequence is a female donor with breast cancer. The CDR3 protein is CASRGGQGNYEQYF. In DNA form, the CDR3 reads TGCGCCAGCCGAGGGGGACAGGGTAACTACGAGCAGTACTTC.